This T cell receptor beta chain comes out of a study of T-cell memory formation after mild COVID-19. About the research overall: TCR clusters showed largely donor specificity. Study-wide results and limits: Day 37-peaking second-wave clones had unconfirmed SARS-CoV-2 specificity. Contracting clones from day 15 to 85 showed balanced CD4/CD8; later expanders favored CD4+.

Employing constant-segment primers, 5'RACE generated TCR alpha and TCR beta cDNA libraries bearing sample barcodes and UMIs. From the 5' RACE reads, TCRdb called clonotypes with MiXCR, one entry per CDR3 protein. The data contain some 350,000 distinct CDR3 sequences, roughly 15% of them singletons. Germline V gives CDR1 MNHNS, CDR2 SASEGT. The CDR3 is 14 amino acids. Trimming cost V 2 bases and J 2 bases, with 8 bases left between them. Comment on this clonotype: Its matching antigen is unknown.

The TCR comes from a man between 18 and 29 years old who had mild COVID-19 (a few samples of this study predate the infection). Cell type and time point are not known. The sample was PBMCs or a T cell subset sorted from them (not recorded which). The chain uses TRBV6-1 and TRBJ2-3; unclear D gene. In DNA, the CDR3 is TGTGCCAGCAGTGAAATGGTGGACACAGATACGCAGTATTTT. Its protein is CASSEMVDTDTQYF.